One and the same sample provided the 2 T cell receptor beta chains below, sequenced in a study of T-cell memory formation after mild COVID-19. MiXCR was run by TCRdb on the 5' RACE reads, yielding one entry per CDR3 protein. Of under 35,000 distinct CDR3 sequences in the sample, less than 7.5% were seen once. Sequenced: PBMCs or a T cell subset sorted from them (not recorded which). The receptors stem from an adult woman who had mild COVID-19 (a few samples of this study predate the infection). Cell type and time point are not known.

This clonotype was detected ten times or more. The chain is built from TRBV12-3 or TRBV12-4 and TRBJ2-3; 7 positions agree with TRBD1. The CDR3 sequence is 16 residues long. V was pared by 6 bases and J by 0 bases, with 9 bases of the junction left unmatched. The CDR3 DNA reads TGTGCCAGCAGATATAGACAGGGTCTGAGCACAGATACGCAGTATTTT. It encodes CASRYRQGLSTDTQYF.

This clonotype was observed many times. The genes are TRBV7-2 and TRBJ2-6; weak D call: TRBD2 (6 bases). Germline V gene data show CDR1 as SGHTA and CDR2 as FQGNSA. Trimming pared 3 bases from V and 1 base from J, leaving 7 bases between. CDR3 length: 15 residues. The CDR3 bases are TGTGCCAGCAGCTTCGGGGGATCTGGGGCCAACGTCCTGACTTTC. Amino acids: CASSFGGSGANVLTF.